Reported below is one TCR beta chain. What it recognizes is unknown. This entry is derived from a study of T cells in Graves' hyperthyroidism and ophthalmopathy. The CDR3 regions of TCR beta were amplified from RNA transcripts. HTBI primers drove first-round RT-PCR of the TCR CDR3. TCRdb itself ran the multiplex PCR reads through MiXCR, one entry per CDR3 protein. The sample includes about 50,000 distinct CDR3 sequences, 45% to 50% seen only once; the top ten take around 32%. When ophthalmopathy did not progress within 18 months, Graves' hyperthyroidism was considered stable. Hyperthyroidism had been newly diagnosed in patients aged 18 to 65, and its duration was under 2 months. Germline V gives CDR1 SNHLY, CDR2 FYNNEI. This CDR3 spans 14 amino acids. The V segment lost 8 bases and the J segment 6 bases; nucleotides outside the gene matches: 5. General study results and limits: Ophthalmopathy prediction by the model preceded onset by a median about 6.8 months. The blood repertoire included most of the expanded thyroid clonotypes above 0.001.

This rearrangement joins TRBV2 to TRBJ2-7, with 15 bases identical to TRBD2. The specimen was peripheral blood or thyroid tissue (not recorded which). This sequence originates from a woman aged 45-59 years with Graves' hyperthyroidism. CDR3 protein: CASRGLAGGGEQYF. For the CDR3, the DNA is TGTGCCAGCCGGGGACTAGCGGGAGGTGGCGAGCAGTACTTC.